These 13 T cell receptor beta chains came from one sample sequenced in a study of T cell responses to AZD1222 COVID-19 vaccine. Generated by immunoSEQ multiplex PCR, the TCRdb table keeps only in-frame clones and is missing some. In the table there are about 160,000 clones, about 88% of which are singletons. This specimen consisted of peripheral blood, obtained on day 0 of AZD1222 vaccination. The receptors here all came from an adult in good health.

Remarks on this clone: Different DNA sequences within this sample yield the same CDR3. The CDR3 DNA reads TGTGCCAGCAGTTTAGGGGGGTCCAATCAGCCCCAGCATTTT. It specifies CASSLGGSNQPQHF. The chain joins TRBV28 to TRBJ1-5; D might be TRBD1 (5 bases). Trimming removed 2 bases at V and 3 bases at J, with 8 bases between. The CDR3 covers 14 residues. Germline V lookup: CDR1 MDHEN, CDR2 SYDVKM.

This chain uses TRBV5-5 with TRBJ1-6, with D unresolved. V shed 4 bases and J shed 3 bases, with 11 bases lying between them. The CDR3 is made up of 15 amino acids. CDR1 and CDR2 (germline): SGHKS, YYEKEE (reference sequence). The CDR3 DNA reads as TGTGCCAGCAGCGCACGGACTGACTATAATTCACCCCTCCACTTT. Translating gives CASSARTDYNSPLHF.

V is TRBV19 and J is TRBJ1-5; 7 bases agree with TRBD1. With V trimmed by 5 bases and J by 2 bases, 12 bases remained unmatched. Germline CDR1 is LNHDA and CDR2 is SQIVND (reference sequence). This CDR3 has 17 residues. The CDR3 region has the DNA TGTGCCAGTAGTCCCGGGGACAGACCGTGGGGCAATCAGCCCCAGCATTTT. Its protein is CASSPGDRPWGNQPQHF.

The rearrangement uses TRBV18 and TRBJ1-5, with TRBD1 matching 8 bases. Losses at the gene ends were 3 bases for V and 1 base for J; bases not matched to a gene: 11. The germline CDR1 and CDR2 sequences are KGHSH and LQKENI. The CDR3 contains 18 residues. CDR3: CASSPGQGAWGSNQPQHF. CDR3 sequence (DNA): TGTGCCAGCTCACCTGGCCAGGGGGCATGGGGGAGCAATCAGCCCCAGCATTTT. Looking up the rest from reference TRBV18 and TRBJ1-5 gives the full variable domain: NAGVMQNPRHLVRRRGQEARLRCSPMKGHSHVYWYRQLPEEGLKFMVYLQKENIIDESGMPKERFSAEFPKEGPSILRIQQVVRGDSAAYFCASSPGQGAWGSNQPQHFGDGTRLSIL.

V is TRBV27 and J is TRBJ1-1; 9 nucleotides line up with TRBD1. Germline assignment: CDR1 MNHEY and CDR2 SMNVEV (reference sequence). The CDR3 contains 16 residues. The ends lost 0 bases at V and 6 bases at J; junction bases unmatched: 8. CDR3 amino acids: CASSLSAQGANSEAFF. CDR3 bases: TGTGCCAGCAGTTTATCGGCACAGGGGGCGAATTCTGAAGCTTTCTTT.

V is TRBV5-8 and J is TRBJ1-5, with 7 nucleotides matching TRBD1. The CDR3 extends over 14 amino acids. V dropped 6 bases and J dropped 6; count of bases not matched to a gene: 9. Germline CDR1 is SGHTS and CDR2 is YDEGEE. The chain's CDR3 is CASTLDRVPQPQHF. The CDR3 DNA reads as TGTGCCAGCACCCTCGACAGGGTCCCTCAGCCCCAGCATTTT.

The rearrangement joins TRBV6-1 to TRBJ1-4; 9 bases match TRBD1. The V and J ends lost 1 base and 5 bases, in that order; junction bases with no gene match: 5. There are 16 residues in the CDR3. CDR1 MNHNS and CDR2 SASEGT come from the germline V gene. CDR3 in amino acids: CASSEEAGTGNEKLFF. CDR3 bases: TGTGCCAGCAGTGAAGAGGCTGGGACAGGGAATGAAAAACTGTTTTTT.

This chain links TRBV9 with TRBJ2-7; 9 nucleotides match TRBD1. V lost 4 bases and J lost 4; bases outside the gene matches: 9. This CDR3 is 15 amino acids long. The germline CDR1 and CDR2 sequences are SGDLS and YYNGEE. CDR3 coding DNA: TGTGCCAGCAGCCCGGGGACAGGGACAGTGTACGAGCAGTACTTC. This encodes CASSPGTGTVYEQYF.

This sequence joins TRBV28 and TRBJ2-7, with D possibly called TRBD1 or TRBD2 (5 bases each). CDR3 length: 15 residues. Trimming removed 6 bases from V and 6 bases from J, with 21 bases in between. The germline gives CDR1 MDHEN, CDR2 SYDVKM. The DNA of the CDR3 is TGTGCCAGCAGCCCCAGAGGACTGGGGGTTCTCGAGCAGTACTTC. This sequence encodes CASSPRGLGVLEQYF.

J is TRBJ2-2 and V is TRBV29-1; 10 nucleotides align to TRBD1. Per the germline V gene, CDR1 is SQVTM and CDR2 is ANQGSEA. Germline trimming cut 6 bases from V and 4 bases from J; bases unmatched to any gene: 8. The CDR3 runs to 15 residues. CDR3 in DNA: TGCAGCGTCCTTGGACGGGACAGGGGCACCGGGGAGCTGTTTTTT. It specifies CSVLGRDRGTGELFF.

The V and J genes are TRBV19 and TRBJ1-1, with 10 positions matching TRBD1. V dropped 9 bases and J dropped 5; count of bases not matched to a gene: 6. CDR1 and CDR2 (germline): LNHDA, SQIVND (reference sequence). This CDR3 has 13 residues. CDR3 coding DNA: TGTGCCAGCAGACAGGGGGCGCGGACTGAAGCTTTCTTT. It codes for CASRQGARTEAFF.

This chain joins TRBV7-6 and TRBJ2-5, with D possibly matching TRBD2 (5 bases). Germline V gene sequence: CDR1 SGHVS, CDR2 FNYEAQ. CDR3 length: 13 amino acids. V lost 4 bases and J 5 bases, leaving 11 bases between the germline ends. This CDR3 is CASSSEVRETQYF. The CDR3 DNA sequence: TGTGCCAGCAGCTCGGAGGTTCGCGAGACCCAGTACTTC.

The rearrangement joins TRBV3-1 (or the pseudogene TRBV3-2) to TRBJ2-5; D call uncertain. Germline V CDR1 and CDR2: LGHDT, YNNKEL (reference sequence). Trimming took off 0 bases at V and 6 bases at J, with 14 bases between the two ends. The CDR3 is 15 residues long. DNA of the CDR3: TGTGCCAGCAGCCAAGATTCGGGCTCCGGCAAGACCCAGTACTTC. Translated, it gives CASSQDSGSGKTQYF.